The rows below give T cell receptor beta chains drawn from one sample of a study of blood T cell repertoires in COVID-19. Assay used: immunoSEQ multiplex PCR; TCRdb lists only in-frame clones, some missing. The sample contains a few hundred thousand clones, 80% to 90% of which appear only once. Sequencing input: peripheral blood. The receptors stem from a woman between 40 and 50 years old who had recovered from COVID-19. The CDR3 runs from the conserved cysteine through the conserved F or W.

v_gene,j_gene,len,CDR3aa
TRBV9,TRBJ2-1,15,CASSVVGQGDNEQFF
TRBV11-3,TRBJ2-2,15,CASSLFPGITGELFF
TRBV30,TRBJ1-2,15,CAWRLGTGGSYGYTF
TRBV28,TRBJ2-4,15,CASSSGQGVKNIQYF
TRBV18,TRBJ1-1,14,CASSPRQMNTEAFF
TRBV6-5,TRBJ1-2,14,CASSLDRGHYGYTF
TRBV28,TRBJ1-6,13,CASSGDSNSPLHF
TRBV9,TRBJ2-2,13,CASSVTGTGELFF
TRBV9,TRBJ2-3,16,CASSAVTSGATDTQYF
TRBV2,TRBJ1-6,13,CAGTGSRNSPLHF
TRBV6-2/TRBV6-3,TRBJ2-1,16,CASSLSGTGGVLGQFF
TRBV6-5,TRBJ2-2,14,CASTRDSSPGELFF
TRBV2,TRBJ2-1,15,CASSASSGNRGEQFF
TRBV11-2,TRBJ1-1,15,CASSLQGFGNTEAFF
TRBV5-4,TRBJ2-3,13,CASSHDRGDTQYF
TRBV19,TRBJ2-2,16,CASRPGTGLLAGELFF